This entry concerns a single TCR beta chain. Its target is not known. Primers for the PCR totalled 60 Vbeta and 13 Jbeta. The data were produced by immunoSEQ multiplex PCR, yet TCRdb's version contains in-frame clones alone and is incomplete. This table has roughly 120,000 clones, about 80% appearing once. The data derive from a study of cytomegalovirus exposure and HLA in healthy donors. Looking at the study overall: Early release data held 85 million to 95 million unique TCRs from HLA-typed donors. Findings and limits, study-wide: A prior analysis recorded that most TCR beta V segments were productive about 87% or about 30% of the time.

CDR3 size: 13 residues. Looked up from germline, CDR1 is SGDLS and CDR2 is YYNGEE. The V and J ends lost 0 bases and 5 bases respectively, with 7 bases between them. The rearrangement uses TRBV9 and TRBJ2-3; D unresolved. This clonotype was obtained from a human donor in good health. Sequencing was done on a sample of PBMCs. Written as DNA, the CDR3 is TGTGCCAGCAGCGTAGATGAGGAAGATACGCAGTATTTT. Translated: CASSVDEEDTQYF.